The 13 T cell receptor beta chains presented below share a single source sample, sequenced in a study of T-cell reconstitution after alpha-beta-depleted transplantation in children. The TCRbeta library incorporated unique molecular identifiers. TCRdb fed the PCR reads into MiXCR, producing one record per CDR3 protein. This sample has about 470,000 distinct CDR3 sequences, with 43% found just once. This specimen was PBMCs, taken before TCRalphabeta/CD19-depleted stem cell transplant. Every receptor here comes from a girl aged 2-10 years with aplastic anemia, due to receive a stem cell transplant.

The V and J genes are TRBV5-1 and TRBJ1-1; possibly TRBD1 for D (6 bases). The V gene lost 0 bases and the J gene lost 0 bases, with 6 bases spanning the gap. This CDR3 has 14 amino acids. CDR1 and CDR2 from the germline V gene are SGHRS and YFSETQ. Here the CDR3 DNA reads TGCGCCAGCAGCTTGGACAGGGTGAACACTGAAGCTTTCTTT. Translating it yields CASSLDRVNTEAFF.

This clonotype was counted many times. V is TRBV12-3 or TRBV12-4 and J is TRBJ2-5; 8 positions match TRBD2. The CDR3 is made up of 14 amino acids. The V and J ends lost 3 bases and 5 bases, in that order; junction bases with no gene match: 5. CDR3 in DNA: TGTGCCAGCAGTTTCAGCGGGAGAGTGGAGACCCAGTACTTC. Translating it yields CASSFSGRVETQYF.

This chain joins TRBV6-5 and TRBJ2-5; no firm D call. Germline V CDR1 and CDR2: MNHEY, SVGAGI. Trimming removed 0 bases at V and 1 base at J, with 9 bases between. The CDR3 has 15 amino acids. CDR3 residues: CASSYSSIIQETQYF. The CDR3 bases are TGTGCCAGCAGTTACTCGTCTATCATCCAAGAGACCCAGTACTTC.

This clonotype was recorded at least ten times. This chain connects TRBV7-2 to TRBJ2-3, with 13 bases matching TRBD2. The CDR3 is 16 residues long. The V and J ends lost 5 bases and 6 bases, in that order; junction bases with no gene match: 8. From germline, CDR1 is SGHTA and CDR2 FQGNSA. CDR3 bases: TGTGCCAGCAGCCCAAGATTGACTAGCGGGAGGGATACGCAGTATTTT. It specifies CASSPRLTSGRDTQYF.

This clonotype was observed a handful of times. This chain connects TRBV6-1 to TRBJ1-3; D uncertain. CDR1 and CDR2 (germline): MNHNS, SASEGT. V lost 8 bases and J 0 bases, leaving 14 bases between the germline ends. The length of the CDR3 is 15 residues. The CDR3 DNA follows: TGTGCCAGCGGGGAGTGGGAGGGCTCTGGAAACACCATATATTTT. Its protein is CASGEWEGSGNTIYF.

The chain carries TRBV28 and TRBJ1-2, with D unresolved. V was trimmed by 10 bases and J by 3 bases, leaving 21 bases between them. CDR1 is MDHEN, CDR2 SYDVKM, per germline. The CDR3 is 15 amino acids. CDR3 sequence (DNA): TGTGCCACCGCCCGGGTCGCTCGAGTTGACTATGGCTACACCTTC. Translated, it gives CATARVARVDYGYTF.

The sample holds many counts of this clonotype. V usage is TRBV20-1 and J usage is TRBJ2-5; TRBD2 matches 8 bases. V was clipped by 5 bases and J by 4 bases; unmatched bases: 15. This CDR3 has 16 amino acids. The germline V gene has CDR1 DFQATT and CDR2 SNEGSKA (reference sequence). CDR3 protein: CSAAAVGSGTGETQYF. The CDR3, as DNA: TGCAGTGCTGCCGCAGTAGGTAGCGGGACGGGAGAGACCCAGTACTTC.

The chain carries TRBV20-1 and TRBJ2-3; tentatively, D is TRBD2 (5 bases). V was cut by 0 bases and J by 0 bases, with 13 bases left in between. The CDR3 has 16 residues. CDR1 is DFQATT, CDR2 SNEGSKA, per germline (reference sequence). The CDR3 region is CSARETGITSTDTQYF. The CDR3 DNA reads TGCAGTGCTAGAGAGACGGGGATTACTAGCACAGATACGCAGTATTTT.

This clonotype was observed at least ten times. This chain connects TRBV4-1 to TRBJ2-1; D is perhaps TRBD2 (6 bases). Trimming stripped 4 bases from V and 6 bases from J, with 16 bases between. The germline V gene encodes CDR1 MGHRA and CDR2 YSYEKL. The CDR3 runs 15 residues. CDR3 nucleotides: TGCGCCAGCAGCCCCCCCGGAGCGGGTCCCAATGAGCAGTTCTTC. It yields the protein CASSPPGAGPNEQFF.

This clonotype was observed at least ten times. CDR3 nucleotide sequence: TGCGCCAGCAGCCCCACTAGCGGGCTCTACGAGCAGTACTTC. Encoded protein: CASSPTSGLYEQYF. The V gene is TRBV5-1, the J gene TRBJ2-7; 9 positions match TRBD2. The CDR3 is 14 amino acids. Per germline, CDR1 SGHRS and CDR2 YFSETQ. Losses at the gene ends were 4 bases for V and 3 bases for J; bases not matched to a gene: 5.

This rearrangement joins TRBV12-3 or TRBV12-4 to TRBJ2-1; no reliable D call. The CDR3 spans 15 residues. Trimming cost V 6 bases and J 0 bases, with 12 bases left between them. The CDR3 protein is CASRGQKSSYNEQFF. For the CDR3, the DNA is TGTGCCAGCAGAGGGCAAAAGAGCTCCTACAATGAGCAGTTCTTC.

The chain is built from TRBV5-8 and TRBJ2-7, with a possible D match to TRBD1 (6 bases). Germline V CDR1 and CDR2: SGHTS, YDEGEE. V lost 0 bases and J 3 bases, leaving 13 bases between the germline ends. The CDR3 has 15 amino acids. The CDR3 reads CASSLGWGPNYEQYF. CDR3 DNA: TGTGCCAGCAGCTTGGGATGGGGGCCCAACTACGAGCAGTACTTC.

The DNA of the CDR3 is TGTGCCAGCAGCCCGGGCCCTACAAGCACAGATACGCAGTATTTT. This translates into CASSPGPTSTDTQYF. The genes are TRBV7-2 and TRBJ2-3, with D unresolved. Germline CDR1 and CDR2: SGHTA and FQGNSA. V gave up 5 bases and J gave up 0 bases, with 12 bases separating them. This CDR3 contains 15 residues.